This T cell receptor (beta chain) was captured in a study of blood T cell repertoires in COVID-19. Study information: The origin of the acute and convalescent COVID-19 samples was the United States, Italy and Spain. Nucleic acid was either cDNA or gDNA, and it came from T cells, B-cell-depleted T cells, or PBMCs.

Germline assignment: CDR1 SEHNR and CDR2 FQNEAQ (reference sequence). Losses at the gene ends were 2 bases for V and 0 bases for J; bases not matched to a gene: 3. This CDR3 region has 16 residues. Original data processing: Amplification with reference gene primers provided the estimates of nucleated cell counts. This table comes from immunoSEQ multiplex PCR, and its TCRdb copy is limited to in-frame clones, with some not included. That table is the source of V, J and clone size, and D and trimming were worked out from the DNA. The table lists over 45,000 clones, over 70% of them singletons, with around 20% in the top ten.

The J gene is TRBJ2-2, the V gene TRBV7-9, with TRBD2 matching over 7 bases. Sequencing used peripheral blood. The source is a woman in her 50s with active or convalescent COVID-19. The CDR3 DNA reads TGTGCCAGCAGCTTACTAGCGGATGCGAACACCGGGGAGCTGTTTTTT. Translated: CASSLLADANTGELFF. The whole variable domain, remainder taken from reference TRBV7-9 and TRBJ2-2, is DTGVSQNPRHKITKRGQNVTFRCDPISEHNRLYWYRQTLGQGPEFLTYFQNEAQLEKSRLLSDRFSAERPKGSFSTLEIQRTEQGDSAMYLCASSLLADANTGELFFGEGSRLTVL.